These 20 T cell receptor beta chains were all obtained from the same sample, sequenced in a study of regulatory T cells in long-lasting Graves disease. Indicated time point: newly diagnosed GD, antithyroid drugs for less than 3 months. The TCR library used RNA extracted from PBMCs. Building of the TCR beta libraries involved iRepertoire HTBI primers and Arm-PCR of CDR3 regions. Each CDR3 protein is one row after TCRdb ran MiXCR on the multiplex PCR reads. The table lists over 450,000 distinct CDR3 sequences, 12% of them singletons. The same specimen was also included in a second study, on T cells in Graves' hyperthyroidism and ophthalmopathy.

The source was peripheral blood mononuclear cells (PBMCs), collected at new diagnosis, from a patient treated with antithyroid drugs. These receptors were obtained from a woman aged 25-40 years with Graves disease.

The J gene is TRBJ1-4, the V gene TRBV6-1; TRBD1 matches 8 bases. The CDR3 covers 14 residues. The V gene's germline CDR1 is MNHNS and CDR2 SASEGT. Trimming took 6 bases from V and 8 from J; bases not matched to a gene: 8. The CDR3 is CASSWTGLREKLFF. The CDR3 nucleotides are TGTGCCAGCAGCTGGACAGGGTTGAGAGAAAAACTGTTTTTT.

This clonotype was seen repeatedly, ten times or more. The chain joins TRBV14 to TRBJ1-2; 8 bases match TRBD1. Trimming took 4 bases from V and 7 from J; bases not matched to a gene: 17. Germline V gives CDR1 SGHDN, CDR2 FVKESK. There are 17 residues in the CDR3. This CDR3 is CASSRYRRGTGDVGYTF. The CDR3 DNA sequence: TGTGCCAGCAGCCGTTATCGTCGGGGGACAGGTGATGTTGGCTACACCTTC.

This clonotype was found many times. This chain links TRBV28 with TRBJ2-3, with 13 nucleotides matching TRBD2. V gave up 5 bases and J gave up 0 bases; unmatched junction bases: 5. The CDR3 sequence is 17 residues long. The germline CDR1 and CDR2 sequences are MDHEN and SYDVKM. The CDR3 sequence: CASSPGLAGKSTDTQYF. CDR3 coding DNA: TGTGCCAGCAGTCCGGGACTAGCGGGAAAAAGCACAGATACGCAGTATTTT. Full variable domain (rest looked up from reference TRBV28 and TRBJ2-3): DVKVTQSSRYLVKRTGEKVFLECVQDMDHENMFWYRQDPGLGLRLIYFSYDVKMKEKGDIPEGYSVSREKKERFSLILESASTNQTSMYLCASSPGLAGKSTDTQYFGPGTRLTVL.

This clonotype was seen many times. CDR3 amino acids: CASSMDLAGVGYNEQFF. The CDR3 DNA reads TGTGCCAGTAGTATGGACTTGGCGGGAGTAGGCTACAATGAGCAGTTCTTC. V and J are TRBV19 and TRBJ2-1, with 7 nucleotides matching TRBD2. The CDR3 length is 17 residues. The V gene's germline CDR1 is LNHDA and CDR2 SQIVND (reference sequence). After removal of 3 bases from V and 3 bases from J, the junction contained 11 bases not matched to a gene.

The gene calls are TRBV14 and TRBJ2-7; possible D gene TRBD1, 6 bases. CDR1 is SGHDN, CDR2 FVKESK, per germline. Trimming removed 0 bases from V and 3 bases from J, with 21 bases in between. The CDR3 has 18 residues. CDR3: CASSQDHYLQGWIYEQYF. CDR3 bases: TGTGCCAGCAGCCAAGACCATTACCTACAGGGCTGGATCTACGAGCAGTACTTC.

The sample holds a few counts of this clonotype. This clone may be a read error of a much larger clone one base away. The rearrangement uses TRBV14 and TRBJ1-4, with TRBD1 as a possible D gene (5 bases). The CDR3 is made up of 14 amino acids. CDR1 SGHDN and CDR2 FVKESK come from the germline V gene. Trimming took off 4 bases at V and 1 base at J, with 7 bases between the two ends. CDR3 in amino acids: CASSRGRTNEKLFF. The CDR3 DNA reads as TGTGCCAGCAGCCGGGGCAGAACTAATGAAAAACTGTTTTTT.

In this sample, this clonotype turned up many times. V gene TRBV7-6 combines with J gene TRBJ2-1; 8 bases are a match to TRBD2. J gave up 6 bases and V 0 bases, and 7 bases lay outside the gene matches. The CDR3 is 16 residues long. Germline V gene lookup returns CDR1 SGHVS and CDR2 FNYEAQ. In DNA, the CDR3 is TGTGCCAGCAGCTTAGCCTCGGCGGGGGGACTCAATGAGCAGTTCTTC. Encoded protein: CASSLASAGGLNEQFF. Drawing the rest from reference TRBV7-6 and TRBJ2-1, the complete variable domain is GAGVSQSPRYKVTKRGQDVALRCDPISGHVSLYWYRQALGQGPEFLTYFNYEAQQDKSGLPNDRFSAERPEGSISTLTIQRTEQRDSAMYRCASSLASAGGLNEQFFGPGTRLTVL.

The rearrangement uses TRBV25-1 and TRBJ2-7, with 12 bases that match TRBD2. The CDR3 contains 14 residues. CDR1 and CDR2 from the germline V gene are MGHDK and SYGVNS. The junction had 2 bases not matched to a gene; V was cut back by 8 bases and J by 0 bases. As DNA, the CDR3 is TGTGCCAGCGCTAGCGGGGGGGTCTCCTACGAGCAGTACTTC. Its protein is CASASGGVSYEQYF.

This clonotype was seen many times. The rearrangement uses TRBV7-9 and TRBJ2-7; the D gene is possibly TRBD1 (5 bases). CDR1 and CDR2 from the germline V gene are SEHNR and FQNEAQ (reference sequence). This CDR3 is 13 amino acids long. Trimming took 2 bases from V and 5 from J, leaving 10 bases between them. The CDR3 DNA reads as TGTGCCAGCAGCTTATGGACAACGGACGAGCAGTACTTC. This codes for CASSLWTTDEQYF.

This clonotype was recorded at least ten times. V usage is TRBV2 and J usage is TRBJ2-3; D remains unclear. Germline lookup yields CDR1 SNHLY and CDR2 FYNNEI. This CDR3 is 13 amino acids long. Deletions cut 7 bases from V and 2 bases from J, with 10 bases between. CDR3 sequence: CASIILHTDTQYF. The CDR3 nucleotides are TGTGCCAGCATTATCCTGCACACAGATACGCAGTATTTT.

The rearrangement links TRBV7-9 to TRBJ2-2; D is possibly TRBD1 or TRBD2 (5 bases each). CDR1 is SEHNR and CDR2 is FQNEAQ in the germline V gene (reference sequence). Deletions cut 1 base from V and 5 bases from J, with 11 bases between. The length of the CDR3 is 15 residues. The CDR3 region has the DNA TGTGCCAGCAGCTTAGGAGGGGTCTCAACCGGGGAGCTGTTTTTT. Protein sequence: CASSLGGVSTGELFF.

This clonotype was seen a few times. The J gene is TRBJ2-7, the V gene TRBV4-1; D call uncertain. Between the trimmed V and J ends, which lost 4 bases and 4 bases, there was a span of 14 bases. CDR1 MGHRA and CDR2 YSYEKL come from the germline V gene. The length of the CDR3 is 14 residues. The CDR3 nucleotides read TGCGCCAGCAGCCCCGGACCCCGTGTATACGAGCAGTACTTC. Its translation: CASSPGPRVYEQYF.

This clonotype was observed at least ten times. The chain joins TRBV19 to TRBJ2-5, with a possible D match to TRBD1 (6 bases). The CDR3 has 15 amino acids. V dropped 8 bases and J dropped 3 bases, with 19 bases sitting between them. Per germline, CDR1 LNHDA and CDR2 SQIVND (reference sequence). CDR3 in amino acids: CASVREQGIKETQYF. CDR3 sequence (DNA): TGTGCCAGTGTGAGGGAACAGGGTATTAAAGAGACCCAGTACTTC.

This clonotype showed up many times. This chain connects TRBV7-9 to TRBJ2-5; 11 positions match TRBD2. Germline assignment: CDR1 SEHNR and CDR2 FQNEAQ (reference sequence). CDR3 size: 15 residues. V lost 7 bases and J lost 4; bases outside the gene matches: 8. The CDR3 spells CASNQLTSGTETQYF. The CDR3 nucleotides are TGTGCCAGCAACCAATTGACTAGCGGGACAGAGACCCAGTACTTC.

The CDR3 reads CASSIYSYTEAFF. The DNA of the CDR3 is TGTGCCAGTAGTATCTACAGCTACACTGAAGCTTTCTTT. This chain uses TRBV19 with TRBJ1-1; D unclear. This CDR3 region has 13 residues. V was pared by 3 bases and J by 3 bases, with 8 bases between. Germline CDR1 reads LNHDA; CDR2 reads SQIVND (reference sequence).

This clonotype occurred many times. J is TRBJ1-6 and V is TRBV6-2 or TRBV6-3; D not resolved. The CDR3 has 15 residues. V lost 0 bases and J lost 11, with 14 bases in between. Looked up from germline, CDR1 is MNHEY and CDR2 is SVGEGT. CDR3 protein: CASSYSRVVRTPLHF. In nucleotides, the CDR3 is TGTGCCAGCAGTTACTCGAGGGTTGTGCGGACACCCCTCCACTTT.

For the CDR3, the DNA is TGTGCCAGCAGAGACAGTTTCTCCTATAATTCACCCCTCCACTTT. Protein product: CASRDSFSYNSPLHF. The gene calls are TRBV5-5 and TRBJ1-6; D might be TRBD1 (5 bases). Between the trimmed V and J ends, which lost 5 bases and 0 bases, there was a span of 9 bases. The CDR3 has 15 residues. Germline CDR1 SGHKS, CDR2 YYEKEE (reference sequence).

A few counts support this clonotype. The V and J genes are TRBV4-1 and TRBJ1-5; D remains ambiguous. Deletions cut 1 base from V and 7 bases from J, with 11 bases between. The CDR3 is 14 amino acids. Germline V gene data show CDR1 as MGHRA and CDR2 as YSYEKL. CDR3 protein: CASSQVRGRQPQHF. The CDR3 DNA sequence: TGCGCCAGCAGCCAAGTACGGGGAAGACAGCCCCAGCATTTT.

This clonotype has at least ten counts. An end of the junction differs from the germline gene, which may be a read error. The gene calls are TRBV4-3 and TRBJ1-1; D ambiguous. This CDR3 is built from 16 residues. CDR1 LGHNA and CDR2 YSLEER come from the germline V gene. The chain's CDR3 is CASSQDPPGPNTEAFF. In DNA form, the CDR3 reads TGTGCCAGCAGCCAAGATCCTCCAGGACCCAACACTGAAGCTTTCTTT.

This sequence joins TRBV7-9 and TRBJ2-1; D is possibly TRBD1 or TRBD2 (5 bases each). The CDR3 has 17 residues. CDR1 and CDR2 from the germline V gene are SEHNR and FQNEAQ (reference sequence). The V gene lost 3 bases and the J gene lost 6 bases, with 21 bases spanning the gap. DNA for the CDR3: TGTGCCAGCAGCTTCTGGGGCGCTAGCCCGTTAGGCAATGAGCAGTTCTTC. Translated, it gives CASSFWGASPLGNEQFF.